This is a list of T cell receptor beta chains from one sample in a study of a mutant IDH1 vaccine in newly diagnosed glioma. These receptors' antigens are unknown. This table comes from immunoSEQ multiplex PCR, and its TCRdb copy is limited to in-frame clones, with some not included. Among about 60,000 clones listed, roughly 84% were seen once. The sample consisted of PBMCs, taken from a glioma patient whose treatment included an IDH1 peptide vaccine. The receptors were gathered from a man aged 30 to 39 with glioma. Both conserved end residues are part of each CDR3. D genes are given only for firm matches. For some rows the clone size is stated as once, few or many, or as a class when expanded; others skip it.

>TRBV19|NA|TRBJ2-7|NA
TGTGCCAGTAGTGCCTACACAGGTGCCTCCTACGAGCAGTACTTC
CASSAYTGASYEQYF
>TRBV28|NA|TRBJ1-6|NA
TGTGCCAGCAGACCTCCAGTGGGGGATTCACCCCTCCACTTT
CASRPPVGDSPLHF
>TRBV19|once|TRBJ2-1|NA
TGTGCCAGTAGTTTGAGTAGTCAGGGCCCCTACAATGAGCAGTTCTTC
CASSLSSQGPYNEQFF
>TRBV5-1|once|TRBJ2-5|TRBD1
TGCGCCAGCAGCCCCCGGACAGGCCTGGAGACCCAGTACTTC
CASSPRTGLETQYF
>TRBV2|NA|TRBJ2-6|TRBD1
TGTGCCAGCAGTGGCCGGGACAGGGACTCTGGGGCCAACGTCCTGACTTTC
CASSGRDRDSGANVLTF
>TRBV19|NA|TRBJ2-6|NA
TGTGCCAGTAGTTTCCAGGGATCCGGGGCCAACGTCCTGACTTTC
CASSFQGSGANVLTF
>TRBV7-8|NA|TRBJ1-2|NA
TGTGCCAGCAGCTTAGCGAGGACGGGCTACACCTTC
CASSLARTGYTF
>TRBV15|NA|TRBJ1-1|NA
TGTGCCACCAGCAGGGGTTCTGACAGTTCCGAAGCTTTCTTT
CATSRGSDSSEAFF
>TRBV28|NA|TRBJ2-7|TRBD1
TGTGCCAGCAGCATAGTCGAGGACAGGGGGGACTACGAGCAGTACTTC
CASSIVEDRGDYEQYF
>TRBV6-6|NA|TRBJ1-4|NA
TGTGCCAGCAGCCCCAACAGGGAGAATGAAAAACTGTTTTTT
CASSPNRENEKLFF
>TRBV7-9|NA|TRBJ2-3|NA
TGTGCCAGCAGCTTAGGTCGACCGGCAGATACGCAGTATTTT
CASSLGRPADTQYF
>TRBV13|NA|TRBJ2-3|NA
TGTGCCAGCAGCTTTTCCAGCACAGATACGCAGTATTTT
CASSFSSTDTQYF
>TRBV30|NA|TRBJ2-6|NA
TGTGCCTGGAGTGTACGGATGGGGATGGCTGGGGCCAACGTCCTGACTTTC
CAWSVRMGMAGANVLTF
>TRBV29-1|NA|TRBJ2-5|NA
TGCAGCGTCCCCACGGACGGCCCCCAAGAGACCCAGTACTTC
CSVPTDGPQETQYF
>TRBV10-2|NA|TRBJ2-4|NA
TGCGCCAGCAGTGAGCGGGTCCTGACAATAGCCAAAAACATTCAGTACTTC
CASSERVLTIAKNIQYF
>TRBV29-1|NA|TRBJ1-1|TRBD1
TGCAGCGCCCGACAGGGGGGTGTAACTGAAGCTTTCTTT
CSARQGGVTEAFF
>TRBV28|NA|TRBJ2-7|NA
TGTGCCAGCAACCTGATGACGGACCGCGAGCAGTACTTC
CASNLMTDREQYF
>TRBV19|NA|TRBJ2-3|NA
TGTGCCAGTAGAGGCGCAAGCACAGATACGCAGTATTTT
CASRGASTDTQYF
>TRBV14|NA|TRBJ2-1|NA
TGTGCCAGCAGCTTTTTAGACAGCTCCTACAATGAGCAGTTCTTC
CASSFLDSSYNEQFF
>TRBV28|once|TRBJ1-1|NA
TGTGCCAGCAGCGCCCAGGGGAAGGCTTTCTTT
CASSAQGKAFF
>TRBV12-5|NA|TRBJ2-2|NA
TGTGCTAGTGGTTTGGCAAAGACAGCCAACACCGGGGAGCTGTTTTTT
CASGLAKTANTGELFF
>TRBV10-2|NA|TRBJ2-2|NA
TGCGCCAGCAGTGCTGGGTCCGGGGAGCTGTTTTTT
CASSAGSGELFF
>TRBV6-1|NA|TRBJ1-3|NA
TGTGCCAGCAGTTTCCTACAGGGAAGTGGAAACACCATATATTTT
CASSFLQGSGNTIYF
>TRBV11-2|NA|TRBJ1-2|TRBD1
TGTGCCAGCAGCTTAGATGGACGGACAGGCTTCTTTAACTATGGCTACACCTTC
CASSLDGRTGFFNYGYTF
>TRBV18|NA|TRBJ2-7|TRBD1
TGTGCCAGCTCACCATTTTCGGACAGGGCGTTCTACGAGCAGTACTTC
CASSPFSDRAFYEQYF
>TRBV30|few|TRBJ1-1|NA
TGTGCCTGGAGTCCCGGATGGGGCACTGAAGCTTTCTTT
CAWSPGWGTEAFF
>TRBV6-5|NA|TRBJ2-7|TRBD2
TGTGCCAGCAGCCGTAGTAGCGGGCCACCCTACGAGCAGTACTTC
CASSRSSGPPYEQYF
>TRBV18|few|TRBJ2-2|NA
TGTGCCAGCTCACCACGAACGGGAATAGCGAACACCGGGGAGCTGTTTTTT
CASSPRTGIANTGELFF
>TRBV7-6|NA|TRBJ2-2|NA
TGTGCCAGCAGCCCCAGGGGGACTAACACCGGGGAGCTGTTTTTT
CASSPRGTNTGELFF
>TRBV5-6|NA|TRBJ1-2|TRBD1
TGTGCCAGCAGCTTTGAGGGGGCGAGGGGCTACACCTTC
CASSFEGARGYTF
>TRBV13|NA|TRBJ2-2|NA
TGTGCCAGCAGGTCCAGGGGCACCGGGGAGCTGTTTTTT
CASRSRGTGELFF
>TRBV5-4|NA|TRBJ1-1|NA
TGTGCCAGCAGCTTGTCTGGGGATTGGACTGAAGCTTTCTTT
CASSLSGDWTEAFF
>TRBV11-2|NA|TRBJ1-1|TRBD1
TGTGCCAGCAGTTCTGGACAGGGGGCGAACGGAGCTTTCTTT
CASSSGQGANGAFF
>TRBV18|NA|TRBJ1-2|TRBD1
TGTGCCAGCTCACTACAACCGGGACAGGGGGCGCGAGGCTACACCTTC
CASSLQPGQGARGYTF
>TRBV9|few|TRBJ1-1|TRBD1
TGTGCCAGCAGCGTCTCAGGGGGGCTCACTGAAGCTTTCTTT
CASSVSGGLTEAFF
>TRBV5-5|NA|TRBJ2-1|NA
TGTGCCAGCAGCTTGGCCACGGCGGGGTACCACAATGAGCAGTTCTTC
CASSLATAGYHNEQFF
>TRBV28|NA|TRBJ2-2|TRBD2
TGTGCCAGCAGCATAACTAGCGCGAACACCGGGGAGCTGTTTTTT
CASSITSANTGELFF
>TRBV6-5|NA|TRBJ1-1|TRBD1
TGTGCCAGCAGTTACCGCACAGGGGTTTCTGAAGCTTTCTTT
CASSYRTGVSEAFF
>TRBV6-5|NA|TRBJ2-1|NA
TGTGCCAGCAGTTATGAGGGGGGCGGTGAGCAGTTCTTC
CASSYEGGGEQFF
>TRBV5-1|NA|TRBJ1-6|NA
TGCGCCAGCAGCCCGGACAGTATGGGAGGGGGTTCACCCCTCCACTTT
CASSPDSMGGGSPLHF
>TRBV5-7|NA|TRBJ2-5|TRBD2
TGTGCCAGCAGCTTAGCGGGGGGCCTCCAAGAGACCCAGTACTTC
CASSLAGGLQETQYF
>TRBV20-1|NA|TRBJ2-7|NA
TGCAGTGCTAGTAGGTCCTACGAGCAGTACTTC
CSASRSYEQYF
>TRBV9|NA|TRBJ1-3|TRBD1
TGTGCCAGCATCACCGGTCTCGACAGGGGTGGAAACACCATATATTTT
CASITGLDRGGNTIYF
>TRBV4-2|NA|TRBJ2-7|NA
TGTGCCAGCAGCCAAGGGGGATCCCCCTACGAGCAGTACTTC
CASSQGGSPYEQYF
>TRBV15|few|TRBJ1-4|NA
TGTGCCACCAGCAGAGATCTGGTTTCGGTTAATGAAAAACTGTTTTTT
CATSRDLVSVNEKLFF
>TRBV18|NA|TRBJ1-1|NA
TGTGCCAGCTCACCTGGGACGGCGAACACTGAAGCTTTCTTT
CASSPGTANTEAFF
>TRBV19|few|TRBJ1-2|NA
TGTGCCAGTAGTTTCGCAGGCCCTGAGGTCTACACCTTC
CASSFAGPEVYTF